This TCR beta chain originates from a study of CD8 T cells in Susac syndrome. Study conclusions and caveats: It was acknowledged in the study that its TCR sequencing and HLA analysis involved a relatively small number of individuals.

To note about this clonotype: The target antigen is unknown.

Germline V lookup: CDR1 SEHNR, CDR2 FQNEAQ (reference sequence). V gave up 1 base and J gave up 4 bases, with 10 bases separating them. The length of the CDR3 is 14 residues. Reverse transcription of about 0.45 to 1 ug RNA used random hexamers. Across 54 Vbeta and 13 Jbeta, immunoSEQ multiplex PCR amplified TCR beta CDR3. In TCRdb, the immunoSEQ multiplex PCR reads were re-called with MiXCR into one record per CDR3 protein. Of approximately 120,000 distinct CDR3 sequences in the sample, around 91% were seen once. Sequencing targeted TCR beta in T cells from blood (CD8+ and CD4+). It was negative isolation that provided the CD8+ and CD4+ T cells, whereas TEMRA cells were enriched by FACS.

This chain connects TRBV7-9 to TRBJ1-1; D may be TRBD1 (6 bases). Sequencing was done on a sample of CD8+ T cells from PBMCs. The sequence came from a human donor with multiple sclerosis. In DNA, the CDR3 is TGTGCCAGCAGCTTAGTGGACAGAGGCACTGAAGCTTTCTTT. Its translation is CASSLVDRGTEAFF. Looking up the rest from reference TRBV7-9 and TRBJ1-1 gives the full variable domain: DTGVSQNPRHKITKRGQNVTFRCDPISEHNRLYWYRQTLGQGPEFLTYFQNEAQLEKSRLLSDRFSAERPKGSFSTLEIQRTEQGDSAMYLCASSLVDRGTEAFFGQGTRLTVV.